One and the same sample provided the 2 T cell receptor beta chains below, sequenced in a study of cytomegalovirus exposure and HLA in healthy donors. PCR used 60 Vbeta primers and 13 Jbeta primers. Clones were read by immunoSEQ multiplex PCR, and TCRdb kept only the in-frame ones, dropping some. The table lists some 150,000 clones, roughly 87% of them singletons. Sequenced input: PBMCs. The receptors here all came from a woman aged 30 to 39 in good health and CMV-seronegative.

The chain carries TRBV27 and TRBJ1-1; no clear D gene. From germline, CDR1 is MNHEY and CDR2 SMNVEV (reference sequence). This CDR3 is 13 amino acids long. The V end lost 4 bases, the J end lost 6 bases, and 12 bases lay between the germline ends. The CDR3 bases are TGTGCCAGCAGTTCCTATGGGAGATCTGAAGCTTTCTTT. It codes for CASSSYGRSEAFF.

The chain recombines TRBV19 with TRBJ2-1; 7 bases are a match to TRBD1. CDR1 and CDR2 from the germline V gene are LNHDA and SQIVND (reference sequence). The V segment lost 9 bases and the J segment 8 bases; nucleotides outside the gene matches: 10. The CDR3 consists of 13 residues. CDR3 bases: TGTGCCAGAAGACAGGGTTGCACGTATGAGCAGTTCTTC. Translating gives CARRQGCTYEQFF.